A selection of T cell receptor beta chains follows, all from one sample in a study of T cells after yellow fever vaccination. Each CDR3 protein gets one entry after TCRdb re-called the 5' RACE reads with MiXCR. This table has more than 300,000 distinct CDR3 sequences, around 10% appearing once. The starting material was CD4+ T cells sorted from PBMCs, obtained 45 days after the yellow fever booster vaccination. The origin of the receptors is a man aged 18 to 30 who received the YFV17D yellow fever vaccine. Each CDR3 is given with its conserved first and last residue. A D gene is named only where the DNA matches it firmly. Not all rows give a size; the values are once, few, many and, for expanded clones, a class.

CDR3 protein	D gene	V gene	J gene	clone size
CASSLEGTETQYF	.	TRBV5-1	TRBJ2-5	many
CASSLPGTARQAFF	TRBD1	TRBV5-4	TRBJ1-1	few
CSAAAGGPYNEQFF	TRBD2	TRBV20-1	TRBJ2-1	.
CASSLGGAGENEQFF	.	TRBV27	TRBJ2-1	.
CAISGQGEAFF	.	TRBV10-3	TRBJ1-1	few
CSARGGQMNEKLFF	.	TRBV20-1	TRBJ1-4	few
CASSPRQTNYGYTF	.	TRBV4-1	TRBJ1-2	few
CASSYLGLGTDTQYF	.	TRBV6-2/TRBV6-3	TRBJ2-3	few
CASSFRDRSHEQYF	TRBD1	TRBV6-6	TRBJ2-7	.
CASGLTVGGYTF	.	TRBV12-5	TRBJ1-2	.
CASTPDRGYGYTF	TRBD1	TRBV2	TRBJ1-2	.
CASSGIYGYTF	.	TRBV28	TRBJ1-2	.
CATSAGLLEGQPQHF	.	TRBV15	TRBJ1-5	.
CASSPPGHGYNEQFF	.	TRBV18	TRBJ2-1	.
CASSPRGSSTDTQYF	.	TRBV7-9	TRBJ2-3	.
CASSWGLLGSEAFF	.	TRBV7-3	TRBJ1-1	.
CASSPRQGAGEKLFF	TRBD1	TRBV7-9	TRBJ1-4	.